This TCR beta chain was sequenced during a study of OX40 agonist ivuxolimab in advanced cancers. About the research overall: Checkpoint inhibitors had been given previously to 35% to 50% of patients. Findings and limits, study-wide: There were also nonresponders showing low normalized T-cell clonal expansion. The 0.1-3.0 mg/kg partial responders had among the lowest clonal expansion.

CDR1 is SGHRS and CDR2 is YFSETQ in the germline V gene. Trimming shortened V by 4 bases and J by 3 bases, and 10 bases separated the two germline ends. This CDR3 has 13 amino acids. This clone has only one observation. The antigen remains undetermined. The protocol was immunoSEQ multiplex PCR, while the TCRdb copy is restricted to in-frame clones and leaves out a portion. The table includes about 58,000 clones, approximately 87% detected once. Blood draws occurred at baseline, cycle 4 day 1, and cycle 7 day 1. The chain combines TRBV5-1 with TRBJ1-2, with D perhaps TRBD1 (5 bases). The source was CD4+ or CD8+ T cells sorted from blood, collected in a trial of the OX40 agonist ivuxolimab. This clonotype was sampled from an adult with an advanced solid tumor such as melanoma, head and neck, liver or kidney cancer. CDR3 DNA sequence: TGCGCCAGCAGCGAGGGAGGGGACTATGGCTACACCTTC. Amino acid sequence: CASSEGGDYGYTF.